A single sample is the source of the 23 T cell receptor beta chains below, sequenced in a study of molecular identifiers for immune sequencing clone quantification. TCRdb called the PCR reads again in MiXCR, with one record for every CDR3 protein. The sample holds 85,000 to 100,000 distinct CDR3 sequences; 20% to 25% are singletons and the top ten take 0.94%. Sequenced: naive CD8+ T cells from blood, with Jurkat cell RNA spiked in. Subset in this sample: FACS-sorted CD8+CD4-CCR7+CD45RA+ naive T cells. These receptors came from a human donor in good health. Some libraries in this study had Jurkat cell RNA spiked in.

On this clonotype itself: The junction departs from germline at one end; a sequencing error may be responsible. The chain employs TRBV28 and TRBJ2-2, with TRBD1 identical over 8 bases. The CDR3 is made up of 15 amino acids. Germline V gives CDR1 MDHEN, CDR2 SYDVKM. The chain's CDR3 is CASADRTGTPGALFF. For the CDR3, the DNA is TGTGCCAGCGCGGACAGGACAGGGACACCCGGGGCGCTGTTTTTT.

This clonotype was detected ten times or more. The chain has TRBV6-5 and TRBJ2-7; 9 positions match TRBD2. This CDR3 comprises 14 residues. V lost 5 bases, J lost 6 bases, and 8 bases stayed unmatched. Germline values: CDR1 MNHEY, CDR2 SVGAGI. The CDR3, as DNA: TGTGCCAGCAGTCCCTGGGTAGCGGGAGTCGAGCAGTACTTC. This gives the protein CASSPWVAGVEQYF.

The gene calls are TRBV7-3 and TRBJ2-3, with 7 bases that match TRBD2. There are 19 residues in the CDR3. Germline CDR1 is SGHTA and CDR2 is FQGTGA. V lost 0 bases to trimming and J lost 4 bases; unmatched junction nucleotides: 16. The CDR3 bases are TGTGCCAGCAGCTTAACCCCGCGTGGGCGAGCGGGATTCCCAGATACGCAGTATTTT. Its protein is CASSLTPRGRAGFPDTQYF.

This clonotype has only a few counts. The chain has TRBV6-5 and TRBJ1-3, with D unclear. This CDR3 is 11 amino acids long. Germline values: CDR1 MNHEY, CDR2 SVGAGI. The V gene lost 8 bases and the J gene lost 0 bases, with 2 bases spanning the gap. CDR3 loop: CASASGNTIYF. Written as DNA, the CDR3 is TGTGCCAGCGCCTCTGGAAACACCATATATTTT.

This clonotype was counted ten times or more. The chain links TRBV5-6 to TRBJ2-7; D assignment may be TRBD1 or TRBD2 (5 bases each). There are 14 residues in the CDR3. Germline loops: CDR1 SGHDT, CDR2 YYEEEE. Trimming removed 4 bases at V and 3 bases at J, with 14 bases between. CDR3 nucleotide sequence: TGTGCCAGCAGCCCCTTGGGGGAGTACTACGAGCAGTACTTC. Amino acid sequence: CASSPLGEYYEQYF.

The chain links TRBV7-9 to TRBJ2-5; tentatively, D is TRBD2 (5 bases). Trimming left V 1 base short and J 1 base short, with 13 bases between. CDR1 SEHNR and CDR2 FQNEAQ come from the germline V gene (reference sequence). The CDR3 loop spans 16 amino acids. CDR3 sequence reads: CASSLGFGEPQETQYF. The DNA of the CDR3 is TGTGCCAGCAGCTTAGGGTTTGGGGAGCCCCAAGAGACCCAGTACTTC.

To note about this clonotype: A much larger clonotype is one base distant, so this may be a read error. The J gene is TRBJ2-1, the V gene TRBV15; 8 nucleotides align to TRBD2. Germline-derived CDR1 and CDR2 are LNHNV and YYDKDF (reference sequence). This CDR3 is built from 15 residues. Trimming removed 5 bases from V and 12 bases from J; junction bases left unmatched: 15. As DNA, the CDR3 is TGTGCCACCAGCGCTCCGGGACTAGTCTTCGGTGGGCAGTTCTTC. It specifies CATSAPGLVFGGQFF.

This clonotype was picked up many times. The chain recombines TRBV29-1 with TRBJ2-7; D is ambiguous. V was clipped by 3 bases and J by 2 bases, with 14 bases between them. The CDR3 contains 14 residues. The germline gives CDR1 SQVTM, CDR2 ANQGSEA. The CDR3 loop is CSVEVASAAYEQYF. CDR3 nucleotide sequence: TGCAGCGTTGAGGTGGCGAGCGCCGCCTACGAGCAGTACTTC.

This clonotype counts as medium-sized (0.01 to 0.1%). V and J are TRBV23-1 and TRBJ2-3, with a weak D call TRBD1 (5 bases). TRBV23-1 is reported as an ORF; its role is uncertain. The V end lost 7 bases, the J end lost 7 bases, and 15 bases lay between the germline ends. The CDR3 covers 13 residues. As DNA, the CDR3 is TGCGCCAGCAAAGGGGAACTGGCGAATACGCAGTATTTT. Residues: CASKGELANTQYF.

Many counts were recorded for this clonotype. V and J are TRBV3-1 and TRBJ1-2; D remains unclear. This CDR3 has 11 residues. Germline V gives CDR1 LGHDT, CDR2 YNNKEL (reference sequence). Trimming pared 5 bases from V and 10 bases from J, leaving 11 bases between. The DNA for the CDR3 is TGTGCCAGCAGCAAGGAGGGTTTCTACACCTTC. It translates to CASSKEGFYTF.

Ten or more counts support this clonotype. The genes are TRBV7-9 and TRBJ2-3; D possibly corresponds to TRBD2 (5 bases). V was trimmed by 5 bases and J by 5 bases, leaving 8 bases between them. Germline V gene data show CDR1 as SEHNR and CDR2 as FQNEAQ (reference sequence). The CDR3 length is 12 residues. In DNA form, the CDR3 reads TGTGCCAGCAGCCCAGAGGGAGATACGCAGTATTTT. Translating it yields CASSPEGDTQYF.

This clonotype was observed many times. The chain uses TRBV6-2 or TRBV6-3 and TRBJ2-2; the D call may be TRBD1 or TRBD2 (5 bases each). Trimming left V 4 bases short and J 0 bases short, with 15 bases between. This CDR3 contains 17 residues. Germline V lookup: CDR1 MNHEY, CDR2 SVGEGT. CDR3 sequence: CASSWDVRITNTGELFF. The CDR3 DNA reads TGTGCCAGCAGTTGGGACGTCCGAATAACGAACACCGGGGAGCTGTTTTTT.

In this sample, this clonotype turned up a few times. In DNA, the CDR3 is TGTGCCAGCAGCTTGGCGACTAGCGGGCAAGGTTACAATGAGCAGTTCTTC. Its translation is CASSLATSGQGYNEQFF. The chain combines TRBV5-6 with TRBJ2-1; the match to TRBD2 covers 10 bases. J lost 4 bases, V lost 0 bases, and 7 bases had no gene match. Germline-derived CDR1 and CDR2 are SGHDT and YYEEEE. The CDR3 is 17 residues long.

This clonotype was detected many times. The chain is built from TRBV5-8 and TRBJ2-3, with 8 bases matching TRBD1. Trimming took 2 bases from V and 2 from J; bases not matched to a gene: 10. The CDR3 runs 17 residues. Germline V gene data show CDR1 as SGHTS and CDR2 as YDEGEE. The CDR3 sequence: CASSLTAGQVPTDTQYF. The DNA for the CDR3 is TGTGCCAGCAGCTTAACCGCGGGACAGGTACCCACAGATACGCAGTATTTT. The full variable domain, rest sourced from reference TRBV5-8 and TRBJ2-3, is EAGVTQSPTHLIKTRGQQATLRCSPISGHTSVYWYQQALGLGLQFLLWYDEGEERNRGNFPPRFSGRQFPNYSSELNVNALELEDSALYLCASSLTAGQVPTDTQYFGPGTRLTVL.

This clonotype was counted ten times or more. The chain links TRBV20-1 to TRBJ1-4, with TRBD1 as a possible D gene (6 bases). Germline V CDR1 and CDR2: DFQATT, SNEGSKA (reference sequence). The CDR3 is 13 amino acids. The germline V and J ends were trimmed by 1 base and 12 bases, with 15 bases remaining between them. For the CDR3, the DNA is TGCAGTGCTAGAGGGGGACGGGGGGCCGAACTGTTTTTT. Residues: CSARGGRGAELFF.

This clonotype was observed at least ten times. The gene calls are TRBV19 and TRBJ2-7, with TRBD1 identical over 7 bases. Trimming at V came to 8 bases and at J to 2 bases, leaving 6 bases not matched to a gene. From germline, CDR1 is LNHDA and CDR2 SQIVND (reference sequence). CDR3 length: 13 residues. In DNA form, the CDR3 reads TGTGCCAGTGGAAACAGGGGTACCTACGAGCAGTACTTC. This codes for CASGNRGTYEQYF. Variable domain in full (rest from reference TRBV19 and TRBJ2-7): DGGITQSPKYLFRKEGQNVTLSCEQNLNHDAMYWYRQDPGQGLRLIYYSQIVNDFQKGDIAEGYSVSREKKESFPLTVTSAQKNPTAFYLCASGNRGTYEQYFGPGTRLTVT.

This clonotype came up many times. The CDR3: CASSSAPDRMNTEAFF. As DNA, the CDR3 is TGTGCCAGCAGCTCGGCCCCGGACAGGATGAACACTGAAGCTTTCTTT. The chain is built from TRBV7-8 and TRBJ1-1; 7 positions agree with TRBD1. After removal of 4 bases from V and 0 bases from J, the junction contained 8 bases not matched to a gene. The CDR3 contains 16 residues. The V gene's germline CDR1 is SGHVS and CDR2 FQNEAQ.

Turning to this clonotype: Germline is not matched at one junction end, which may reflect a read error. CDR3: CVSRIHEQYF. CDR3 bases: TGTGTCAGCAGGATCCACGAGCAGTACTTC. The chain employs TRBV27 and TRBJ2-7; no clear D gene. This CDR3 region has 10 residues. Germline assignment: CDR1 MNHEY and CDR2 SMNVEV (reference sequence).

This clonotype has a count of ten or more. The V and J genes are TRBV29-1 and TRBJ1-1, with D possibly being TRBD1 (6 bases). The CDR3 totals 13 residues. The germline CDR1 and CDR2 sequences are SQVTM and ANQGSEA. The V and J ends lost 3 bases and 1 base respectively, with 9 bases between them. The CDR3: CSVEAGANTEAFF. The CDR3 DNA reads TGCAGCGTTGAGGCAGGGGCGAACACTGAAGCTTTCTTT. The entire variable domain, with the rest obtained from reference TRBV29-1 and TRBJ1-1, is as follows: SAVISQKPSRDICQRGTSLTIQCQVDSQVTMMFWYRQQPGQSLTLIATANQGSEATYESGFVIDKFPISRPNLTFSTLTVSNMSPEDSSIYLCSVEAGANTEAFFGQGTRLTVV.

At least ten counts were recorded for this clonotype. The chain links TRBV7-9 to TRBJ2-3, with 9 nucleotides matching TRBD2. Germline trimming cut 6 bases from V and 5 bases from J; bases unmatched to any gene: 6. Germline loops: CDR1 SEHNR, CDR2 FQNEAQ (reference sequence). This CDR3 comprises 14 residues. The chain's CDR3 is CASRNLAGEDTQYF. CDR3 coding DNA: TGTGCCAGCAGAAACTTAGCGGGAGAAGATACGCAGTATTTT.

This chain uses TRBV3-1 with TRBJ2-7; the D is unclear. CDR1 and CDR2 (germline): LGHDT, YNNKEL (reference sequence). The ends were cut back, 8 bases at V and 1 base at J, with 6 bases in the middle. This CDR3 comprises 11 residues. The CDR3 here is CASGRSYEQYF. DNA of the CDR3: TGTGCCAGCGGCCGGTCCTACGAGCAGTACTTC.

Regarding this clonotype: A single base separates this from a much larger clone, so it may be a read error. CDR3 coding DNA: TGTGCCAGGAGTTTCGCGGGCGGTGACGCTTCTGGCTACACCTTC. This translates into CARSFAGGDASGYTF. The genes are TRBV27 and TRBJ1-2; D uncertain. Germline-derived CDR1 and CDR2 are MNHEY and SMNVEV (reference sequence). The CDR3 length is 15 residues.

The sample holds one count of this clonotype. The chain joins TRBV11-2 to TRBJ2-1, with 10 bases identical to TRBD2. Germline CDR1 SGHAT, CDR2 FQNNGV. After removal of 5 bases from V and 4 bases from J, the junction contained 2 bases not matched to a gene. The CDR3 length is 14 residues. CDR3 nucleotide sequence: TGTGCCAGCAGCGTGACTAGCGGGTACAATGAGCAGTTCTTC. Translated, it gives CASSVTSGYNEQFF.